The TCR beta chain under discussion was sequenced for a study of blood T cell repertoires in COVID-19. Study-level background: The study drew acute and convalescent COVID-19 samples from the United States, Italy and Spain. Nucleic acid was either cDNA or gDNA, and it came from T cells, B-cell-depleted T cells, or PBMCs.

The method was immunoSEQ multiplex PCR; TCRdb's version includes in-frame clones alone and lacks a portion of them. The sample lists about 190,000 clones, about 84% seen once, with 5% to 7% in the top ten. Germline CDR1 is SGHRS and CDR2 is YFSETQ. Trimming stripped 0 bases from V and 10 bases from J, with 14 bases between. CDR3 size: 14 residues. Study members were between about 18 and 95 years old and lived in fewer than 30 US regions. The study assigned cohorts using participant-reported clinical history. The genes are TRBV5-1 and TRBJ1-5; D call uncertain. Source material: PBMCs or T cells enriched from blood (not recorded which). The TCR comes from a middle-aged man with acute COVID-19. The chain's CDR3 is CASSLAGNQSPQHF. The CDR3 DNA reads as TGCGCCAGCAGCTTGGCAGGAAACCAATCACCCCAGCATTTT.